The 18 T cell receptor beta chains below were found in one sample sequenced in a study of a mutant IDH1 vaccine in newly diagnosed glioma. Antigens for these TCRs are unknown. Time point of the sample: week 5, during vaccination. Every vaccination contained 300 ug of the mutant IDH1 20-mer peptide and was paired with topical imiquimod. The method was immunoSEQ multiplex PCR; TCRdb's version includes in-frame clones alone and lacks a portion of them. This sample has 39,000 or so clones; approximately 80% occur once, and the top ten carry roughly 5.5%. The sequences come from PBMCs, collected from a glioma patient whose treatment included an IDH1 peptide vaccine. The receptors stem from a man aged 35 to 55 with glioma.

The chain recombines TRBV20-1 with TRBJ1-4; no firm D call. Germline V gives CDR1 DFQATT, CDR2 SNEGSKA (reference sequence). V was cut by 7 bases and J by 8 bases, with 5 bases left in between. The CDR3 has 9 residues. The DNA of the CDR3 is TGCAGTGTGGTGGAAAAACTGTTTTTT. It yields the protein CSVVEKLFF.

The V call is TRBV6-5, the J call TRBJ1-3; D possibly corresponds to TRBD1 (6 bases). The germline gives CDR1 MNHEY, CDR2 SVGAGI. The V gene lost 5 bases and the J gene lost 0 bases, with 11 bases spanning the gap. The CDR3 runs to 15 residues. The CDR3 loop is CASSQGGYSGNTIYF. Here the CDR3 DNA reads TGTGCCAGCAGTCAAGGGGGGTACTCTGGAAACACCATATATTTT.

This clone was picked up one time. The chain employs TRBV15 and TRBJ1-5; possibly TRBD1 for D (5 bases). V was shortened by 2 bases and J by 4 bases, with 9 bases between the two germline ends. The germline V gene encodes CDR1 LNHNV and CDR2 YYDKDF (reference sequence). The CDR3 sequence is 14 residues long. CDR3 nucleotide sequence: TGTGCCACCAGCAGATATGGACAAAATCAGCCCCAGCATTTT. This gives the protein CATSRYGQNQPQHF.

This clone was seen more than once but under ten times. The chain uses TRBV6-1 and TRBJ1-2, with TRBD1 as a possible D gene (5 bases). V lost 3 bases, J lost 5 bases, and 10 bases lay in between. Germline V gene lookup returns CDR1 MNHNS and CDR2 SASEGT. The CDR3 extends over 13 amino acids. The CDR3 region is CASSDQGWYGYTF. For the CDR3, the DNA is TGTGCCAGCAGTGATCAGGGCTGGTATGGCTACACCTTC.

Only a few counts were recorded for this clone. The chain recombines TRBV7-2 with TRBJ1-1; D is undetermined. This CDR3 is 11 amino acids long. CDR1 and CDR2 from the germline V gene are SGHTA and FQGNSA. V was pared by 5 bases and J by 4 bases, with 5 bases between. DNA for the CDR3: TGTGCCAGCAGCCCGTTCACTGAAGCTTTCTTT. It encodes CASSPFTEAFF.

V is TRBV2 and J is TRBJ1-6; D is perhaps TRBD1 (6 bases). The CDR3 is made up of 13 amino acids. Looked up from germline, CDR1 is SNHLY and CDR2 is FYNNEI. The V and J ends lost 6 bases and 7 bases respectively, with 10 bases between them. This CDR3 reads CASRTGPNSPLHF. CDR3 DNA: TGTGCCAGCAGGACAGGACCGAATTCACCCCTCCACTTT.

J is TRBJ2-1 and V is TRBV2; D is tentatively TRBD1 or TRBD2 (5 bases each). V dropped 3 bases and J dropped 9 bases, with 12 bases sitting between them. The CDR3 consists of 13 residues. Germline V lookup: CDR1 SNHLY, CDR2 FYNNEI. The CDR3 sequence is CASSDNWGTEQFF. The CDR3 DNA reads as TGTGCCAGCAGTGATAATTGGGGGACTGAGCAGTTCTTC.

Concerning this clone itself: Compared with germline, one end of the junction differs, possibly owing to a read error. The chain carries TRBV7-7 and TRBJ2-2; D remains unclear. The CDR3 is 15 amino acids. The germline V gene has CDR1 SSHAT and CDR2 FNYEAQ (reference sequence). The CDR3 sequence: CASSATDLSSGELFF. DNA for the CDR3: TGTGCTAGCAGCGCCACGGACCTTAGCTCCGGGGAGCTGTTTTTT.

The chain employs TRBV18 and TRBJ1-4; 7 nucleotides align to TRBD1. The CDR3 is 17 residues long. Germline loops: CDR1 KGHSH, CDR2 LQKENI. V shed 6 bases and J 7 bases; nucleotides not matched to a gene: 17. CDR3 loop: CASSRNPGGGGAEKLFF. In DNA, the CDR3 is TGTGCCAGCTCGCGAAACCCGGGTGGAGGGGGCGCTGAAAAACTGTTTTTT.

The chain couples TRBV14 to TRBJ1-2; no clear D. With 6 bases removed from V and 4 bases from J, the gap between germline ends came to 9 bases. There are 12 residues in the CDR3. CDR1 SGHDN and CDR2 FVKESK come from the germline V gene. DNA of the CDR3: TGTGCCAGCAGTCCCAATGGCTATGGCTACACCTTC. It encodes CASSPNGYGYTF. Full variable domain (outside the CDR3, taken from reference TRBV14 and TRBJ1-2): EAGVTQFPSHSVIEKGQTVTLRCDPISGHDNLYWYRRVMGKEIKFLLHFVKESKQDESGMPNNRFLAERTGGTYSTLKVQPAELEDSGVYFCASSPNGYGYTFGSGTRLTVV.

The CDR3 bases are TGTGCCAGCATGGCGGGGATGGGTGGGGAGACCCAGTACTTC. Translated, it gives CASMAGMGGETQYF. The rearrangement uses TRBV7-9 and TRBJ2-5; possible D gene TRBD2, 6 bases. This CDR3 contains 14 residues. Trimming took 7 bases from V and 5 from J, leaving 17 bases between them. The germline CDR1 and CDR2 sequences are SEHNR and FQNEAQ (reference sequence). Together with reference TRBV7-9 and TRBJ2-5, the CDR3 gives the full variable domain: DTGVSQNPRHKITKRGQNVTFRCDPISEHNRLYWYRQTLGQGPEFLTYFQNEAQLEKSRLLSDRFSAERPKGSFSTLEIQRTEQGDSAMYLCASMAGMGGETQYFGPGTRLLVL.

The V gene is TRBV10-1, the J gene TRBJ1-2, with unresolved D. Germline lookup yields CDR1 WNHNN and CDR2 SYGVQD (reference sequence). Trimming pared 2 bases from V and 7 bases from J, leaving 11 bases between. The CDR3 contains 13 residues. CDR3 in amino acids: CASSELRSGGYTF. CDR3 DNA: TGCGCCAGCAGTGAGCTTCGATCGGGTGGCTACACCTTC.

This chain uses TRBV7-6 with TRBJ1-5; TRBD1 might be the D (6 bases). V was clipped by 6 bases and J by 4 bases, with 16 bases between them. Germline CDR1 and CDR2: SGHVS and FNYEAQ. The CDR3 consists of 15 residues. The CDR3 DNA is TGTGCCAGCAGTCTGGGGGGGGCGTCTAATCAGCCCCAGCATTTT. This translates into CASSLGGASNQPQHF.

The gene calls are TRBV7-9 and TRBJ1-5, with D maybe TRBD1 (5 bases). Germline CDR1 reads SEHNR; CDR2 reads FQNEAQ (reference sequence). The CDR3 has 16 residues. The V end was cut by 5 bases, the J end by 6 bases, with 20 bases between. CDR3 sequence: CASSQGDPGNGQPQHF. The CDR3 region has the DNA TGTGCCAGCAGCCAAGGGGATCCAGGGAACGGTCAGCCCCAGCATTTT.

The chain couples TRBV6-5 to TRBJ2-3; D is possibly TRBD2 (7 bases). This CDR3 region has 13 residues. Per germline, CDR1 MNHEY and CDR2 SVGAGI. V shed 6 bases and J shed 10 bases, with 17 bases lying between them. The CDR3 coding sequence is TGTGCCAGCAGGCAGGGGCCCGCGGGGGCGCAGTATTTT. It encodes CASRQGPAGAQYF.

This clone occurred a few times. The CDR3 DNA is TGTGCCAGCAGCTTAACGTCGGTGAACACTGAAGCTTTCTTT. This sequence encodes CASSLTSVNTEAFF. The V and J genes are TRBV7-9 and TRBJ1-1; D gene unclear. Trimming took 2 bases from V and 0 from J, leaving 7 bases between them. Germline assignment: CDR1 SEHNR and CDR2 FQNEAQ (reference sequence). CDR3 length: 14 amino acids.

This clone was seen just once. The chain combines TRBV30 with TRBJ1-2, with a possible D match to TRBD1 (6 bases). The germline gives CDR1 GTSNPN, CDR2 SVGIG (reference sequence). V was cut by 0 bases and J by 5 bases, with 13 bases left in between. The CDR3 consists of 14 residues. DNA of the CDR3: TGTGCCTGGAGTGTACTGGCAGGGGCGTATGGCTACACCTTC. It yields the protein CAWSVLAGAYGYTF.

The gene calls are TRBV29-1 and TRBJ1-2; D may be TRBD1 (6 bases). Germline CDR1 and CDR2: SQVTM and ANQGSEA. Trimming took 6 bases from V and 3 from J, leaving 20 bases between them. The CDR3 covers 15 residues. The CDR3 bases are TGCAGCGTCCAAAGAACAGGGCCTATTTACTATGGCTACACCTTC. This encodes CSVQRTGPIYYGYTF.